The 30 T cell receptor beta chains in this list originate from one sample, sequenced in a study of shared clonotypes between healthy human individuals. Libraries were prepared by immunoSEQ multiplex PCR; TCRdb keeps only in-frame clonotypes and omits some of them. The sample holds about 2 million clones, around 95% seen once. What was sequenced was naive CD4+ T cells sorted from blood. Subset: CD45RA+ positively selected. The receptor set was obtained from a man between 18 and 29 years old in good health.

J is TRBJ2-3 and V is TRBV4-3; tentative D call: TRBD1 (5 bases). Between the trimmed V and J ends, which lost 1 base and 4 bases, there was a span of 18 bases. The CDR3 is 17 residues long. Germline V gene data show CDR1 as LGHNA and CDR2 as YSLEER. DNA of the CDR3: TGCGCCAGCAGCCAAGTATATGGTGGGGCTGGGGCAGATACGCAGTATTTT. This gives the protein CASSQVYGGAGADTQYF.

The V and J genes are TRBV11-2 and TRBJ2-2; the match to TRBD2 covers 9 bases. Per germline, CDR1 SGHAT and CDR2 FQNNGV. The CDR3 has 15 amino acids. J gave up 4 bases and V 6 bases, and 6 bases lay outside the gene matches. CDR3 DNA: TGTGCCAGCAGACCGACTAGCGGCGCCACCGGGGAGCTGTTTTTT. Translating gives CASRPTSGATGELFF.

J is TRBJ1-6 and V is TRBV5-1; D is undetermined. Germline lookup yields CDR1 SGHRS and CDR2 YFSETQ. The V end was cut by 0 bases, the J end by 6 bases, with 7 bases between. The CDR3 sequence is 14 residues long. The CDR3 DNA reads TGCGCCAGCAGCTTGGATGGTATTAATTCACCCCTCCACTTT. It specifies CASSLDGINSPLHF.

The chain has TRBV7-2 and TRBJ2-2; 11 bases line up with TRBD2. The V segment lost 5 bases and the J segment 5 bases; nucleotides outside the gene matches: 4. Germline lookup yields CDR1 SGHTA and CDR2 FQGNSA. The CDR3 covers 15 residues. This CDR3 is CASSPSGGRTGELFF. Written as DNA, the CDR3 is TGTGCCAGCAGCCCTAGCGGGGGGCGGACCGGGGAGCTGTTTTTT.

The chain carries TRBV10-3 and TRBJ2-3, with D perhaps matching TRBD2 (5 bases). Deletions cut 10 bases from V and 1 base from J, with 18 bases between. The CDR3 is made up of 15 amino acids. CDR1 is ENHRY and CDR2 is SYGVKD in the germline V gene. The CDR3 protein is CATQDFNGGTDTQYF. CDR3 in DNA: TGTGCCACCCAAGACTTCAACGGGGGCACAGATACGCAGTATTTT.

The genes are TRBV7-2 and TRBJ2-7; 9 nucleotides align to TRBD2. The CDR3 extends over 15 amino acids. CDR1 is SGHTA and CDR2 is FQGNSA in the germline V gene. J was trimmed by 5 bases and V by 1 base; bases with no gene match: 6. The CDR3 is CASSLVGLATDEQYF. CDR3 DNA sequence: TGTGCCAGCAGCTTAGTTGGACTAGCGACCGACGAGCAGTACTTC.

The chain recombines TRBV11-2 with TRBJ2-1, with TRBD2 matching 11 bases. There are 16 residues in the CDR3. Looked up from germline, CDR1 is SGHAT and CDR2 is FQNNGV. V was pared by 1 base and J by 8 bases, with 7 bases of the junction left unmatched. Here the CDR3 reads CASSLVVAGGPDEQFF. The CDR3 region has the DNA TGTGCCAGCAGCTTAGTGGTAGCGGGGGGGCCCGATGAGCAGTTCTTC.

The chain combines TRBV2 with TRBJ1-1; TRBD1 matches 7 bases. The CDR3 consists of 13 residues. The junction had 4 bases not matched to a gene; V was cut back by 9 bases and J by 0 bases. From germline, CDR1 is SNHLY and CDR2 FYNNEI. CDR3: CASTQGMNTEAFF. As DNA, the CDR3 is TGTGCCAGTACACAGGGGATGAACACTGAAGCTTTCTTT.

Concerning this clone: This may be a read error, as it is one base from a much larger clone. This chain connects TRBV5-4 to TRBJ2-7, with TRBD2 matching 15 bases. CDR1 is SGHNT and CDR2 is YYREEE in the germline V gene (reference sequence). V shed 1 base, J shed 6 bases, and the junction held 2 bases outside the gene matches. The CDR3 covers 15 residues. CDR3 in amino acids: CASSLPGLAGGEQYF. The CDR3 bases are TGTGCCAGCAGCTTGCCGGGACTAGCGGGAGGCGAGCAGTACTTC.

As concerns this clone: This sample also contains other DNA sequences that code for the same CDR3. The genes are TRBV5-1 and TRBJ2-3; 7 bases fit TRBD2. The V gene end was trimmed by 3 bases and the J gene end by 3 bases; junction bases not matched to a gene: 4. Germline lookup yields CDR1 SGHRS and CDR2 YFSETQ. CDR3 length: 14 amino acids. CDR3 nucleotide sequence: TGCGCCAGCAGCTCCCTGGGGGGGACAGATACGCAGTATTTT. Its protein is CASSSLGGTDTQYF. The variable domain in full, completed from reference TRBV5-1 and TRBJ2-3, reads KAGVTQTPRYLIKTRGQQVTLSCSPISGHRSVSWYQQTPGQGLQFLFEYFSETQRNKGNFPGRFSGRQFSNSRSEMNVSTLELGDSALYLCASSSLGGTDTQYFGPGTRLTVL.

This clone was picked up many times. In the same sample, other DNA sequences code for this CDR3. V usage is TRBV6-5 and J usage is TRBJ1-2; D is uncertain. The germline V gene encodes CDR1 MNHEY and CDR2 SVGAGI. The CDR3 spans 15 residues. Trimming removed 6 bases from V and 5 bases from J, with 19 bases in between. The CDR3 region is CASRSPPRHGYGYTF. The CDR3 region has the DNA TGTGCCAGCAGATCTCCCCCGAGACATGGGTATGGCTACACCTTC.

This sequence joins TRBV28 and TRBJ1-1; maybe TRBD1 (6 bases). This CDR3 is 15 amino acids long. Trimming took off 1 base at V and 3 bases at J, with 12 bases between the two ends. The germline gives CDR1 MDHEN, CDR2 SYDVKM. The CDR3 coding sequence is TGTGCCAGCAGTTTATATGGGGGCGTGGACACTGAAGCTTTCTTT. Its translation: CASSLYGGVDTEAFF. The complete variable domain, with remaining parts taken from reference TRBV28 and TRBJ1-1, reads DVKVTQSSRYLVKRTGEKVFLECVQDMDHENMFWYRQDPGLGLRLIYFSYDVKMKEKGDIPEGYSVSREKKERFSLILESASTNQTSMYLCASSLYGGVDTEAFFGQGTRLTVV.

The V call is TRBV30, the J call TRBJ1-2; 9 bases fit TRBD1. This CDR3 has 14 residues. The V gene's germline CDR1 is GTSNPN and CDR2 SVGIG (reference sequence). V lost 5 bases and J lost 5; bases outside the gene matches: 9. This chain's CDR3 is CAWRKRDRVYGYTF. CDR3 bases: TGTGCCTGGCGTAAACGGGACAGGGTATATGGCTACACCTTC.

A remark on this clone: This sample also contains other DNA sequences that code for the same CDR3. The rearrangement joins TRBV9 to TRBJ2-5; D is uncertain. This CDR3 spans 13 amino acids. Trimming removed 0 bases from V and 5 bases from J, with 8 bases in between. Germline CDR1 reads SGDLS; CDR2 reads YYNGEE. The CDR3, as DNA: TGTGCCAGCAGCGTAGGAGGCCAGGAGACCCAGTACTTC. Translating it yields CASSVGGQETQYF.

V gene TRBV5-6 combines with J gene TRBJ2-5; D unclear. CDR3 length: 13 residues. Trimming shortened V by 0 bases and J by 5 bases, and 8 bases separated the two germline ends. Germline values: CDR1 SGHDT, CDR2 YYEEEE. The CDR3 nucleotides are TGTGCCAGCAGCTTGGGGTATTTCGAGACCCAGTACTTC. Residues: CASSLGYFETQYF.

In the case of this clone: Other DNA sequences in the sample encode the same CDR3. The rearrangement uses TRBV14 and TRBJ1-4, with 8 bases aligning to TRBD1. Germline loops: CDR1 SGHDN, CDR2 FVKESK. V trimming: 1 base; J trimming: 7 bases; junction bases outside the gene matches: 2. The CDR3 is made up of 14 amino acids. CDR3 in DNA: TGTGCCAGCAGCCAAGGACAGGGGCGTGAAAAACTGTTTTTT. Translating it yields CASSQGQGREKLFF.

This chain links TRBV6-1 with TRBJ1-3; D is possibly TRBD1 (5 bases). Per the germline V gene, CDR1 is MNHNS and CDR2 is SASEGT. V gave up 2 bases and J gave up 3 bases, with 14 bases separating them. The CDR3 extends over 16 amino acids. CDR3 in amino acids: CASSESPQGNGNTIYF. In nucleotides, the CDR3 is TGTGCCAGCAGTGAATCGCCTCAGGGAAATGGAAACACCATATATTTT.

V and J are TRBV6-1 and TRBJ2-7, with D hard to call. Per the germline V gene, CDR1 is MNHNS and CDR2 is SASEGT. Trimming shortened V by 0 bases and J by 2 bases, and 8 bases separated the two germline ends. CDR3 length equals 14 residues. Here the CDR3 DNA reads TGTGCCAGCAGTGAAGCCTGGCCCGCCTACGAGCAGTACTTC. Its translation is CASSEAWPAYEQYF.

The J gene is TRBJ2-1, the V gene TRBV11-2; TRBD1 might be the D (6 bases). V was shortened by 5 bases and J by 7 bases, with 15 bases between the two germline ends. Germline V gene data show CDR1 as SGHAT and CDR2 as FQNNGV. The CDR3 loop spans 14 amino acids. Written as DNA, the CDR3 is TGTGCCAGCAGCCCAAACAGGGTAGGGAATGAGCAGTTCTTC. Its translation: CASSPNRVGNEQFF.

Written as DNA, the CDR3 is TGTGCCAGCAGCTTGGTCCCGGCTAGCGGGAGCAATGAGCAGTTCTTC. Its translation: CASSLVPASGSNEQFF. This chain connects TRBV5-6 to TRBJ2-1; 10 bases line up with TRBD2. CDR1 and CDR2 (germline): SGHDT, YYEEEE. This CDR3 contains 16 residues. V lost 0 bases to trimming and J lost 6 bases; unmatched junction nucleotides: 6.

The chain links TRBV7-2 to TRBJ2-3, with TRBD2 matching 13 bases. Germline V lookup: CDR1 SGHTA, CDR2 FQGNSA. Germline trimming cut 1 base from V and 0 bases from J; bases unmatched to any gene: 4. CDR3 length equals 18 residues. CDR3 bases: TGTGCCAGCAGCTTAGTGGTGACTAGCGGGGGGAGCACAGATACGCAGTATTTT. Translation: CASSLVVTSGGSTDTQYF.

This chain connects TRBV11-1 to TRBJ2-7; unclear D gene. Germline CDR1 reads SGHAT; CDR2 reads FQDESV (reference sequence). There are 12 residues in the CDR3. With 3 bases removed from V and 2 bases from J, the gap between germline ends came to 5 bases. Written as DNA, the CDR3 is TGTGCCAGCAGCTTGGGTACCTACGAGCAGTACTTC. This translates into CASSLGTYEQYF.

The chain links TRBV30 to TRBJ2-5; 12 bases agree with TRBD2. CDR1 GTSNPN and CDR2 SVGIG come from the germline V gene (reference sequence). Unmatched junction bases numbered 11, after V lost 4 bases and J lost 5 bases. CDR3 length: 16 amino acids. CDR3 sequence: CAWTSGRALVYETQYF. CDR3 nucleotides: TGTGCCTGGACTAGCGGGAGGGCCCTCGTGTACGAGACCCAGTACTTC.

V usage is TRBV30 and J usage is TRBJ1-1, with D unclear. The germline gives CDR1 GTSNPN, CDR2 SVGIG (reference sequence). This CDR3 has 14 amino acids. Trimming removed 1 base from V and 0 bases from J, with 9 bases in between. The CDR3 DNA reads TGTGCCTGGAGTGGGGGTGCCTTGAACACTGAAGCTTTCTTT. Translating it yields CAWSGGALNTEAFF.

The rearrangement uses TRBV28 and TRBJ1-6; D unclear. The CDR3 runs to 15 residues. Germline CDR1 MDHEN, CDR2 SYDVKM. V was trimmed by 3 bases and J by 2 bases, leaving 8 bases between them. CDR3 loop: CASSFESAYNSPLHF. The CDR3 nucleotides are TGTGCCAGCAGTTTTGAGAGCGCCTATAATTCACCCCTCCACTTT.

CDR3 amino acids: CASSRRQALNTEAFF. CDR3 sequence (DNA): TGCGCCAGCAGCCGGAGACAGGCTCTGAACACTGAAGCTTTCTTT. This chain joins TRBV4-1 and TRBJ1-1, with a tentative D call TRBD1 (6 bases). The V gene lost 4 bases and the J gene lost 0 bases, with 12 bases spanning the gap. Germline lookup yields CDR1 MGHRA and CDR2 YSYEKL. This CDR3 has 15 amino acids.

This chain uses TRBV7-2 with TRBJ2-3, with no clear D. Germline lookup yields CDR1 SGHTA and CDR2 FQGNSA. This CDR3 region has 15 residues. V was trimmed by 5 bases and J by 6 bases, leaving 18 bases between them. The CDR3 DNA follows: TGTGCCAGCAGCCCCAGTTCGGGCGCCATGGATACGCAGTATTTT. This gives the protein CASSPSSGAMDTQYF. The whole variable domain, remainder taken from reference TRBV7-2 and TRBJ2-3, is GAGVSQSPSNKVTEKGKDVELRCDPISGHTALYWYRQSLGQGLEFLIYFQGNSAPDKSGLPSDRFSAERTGGSVSTLTIQRTQQEDSAVYLCASSPSSGAMDTQYFGPGTRLTVL.

The chain's CDR3 is CSVGGTVGRENEQFF. DNA of the CDR3: TGCAGCGTTGGGGGGACAGTGGGACGAGAGAATGAGCAGTTCTTC. The rearrangement joins TRBV29-1 to TRBJ2-1, with 7 bases identical to TRBD1. The CDR3 covers 15 residues. Per germline, CDR1 SQVTM and CDR2 ANQGSEA. The ends lost 4 bases at V and 7 bases at J; junction bases unmatched: 13.

This rearrangement joins TRBV30 to TRBJ2-5, with 8 positions matching TRBD1. V lost 1 base and J lost 1; bases outside the gene matches: 5. CDR3 length: 15 amino acids. Looked up from germline, CDR1 is GTSNPN and CDR2 is SVGIG (reference sequence). The CDR3 sequence: CAWSDGDRPQETQYF. In DNA form, the CDR3 reads TGTGCCTGGAGTGATGGGGACAGGCCCCAAGAGACCCAGTACTTC.

The rearrangement uses TRBV10-1 and TRBJ2-3; D is unresolved. Looked up from germline, CDR1 is WNHNN and CDR2 is SYGVQD (reference sequence). The V gene lost 4 bases and the J gene lost 3 bases, with 17 bases spanning the gap. The CDR3 is made up of 16 amino acids. DNA of the CDR3: TGCGCCAGCAGTGCGTTCGGCCTTTTGGTGACAGATACGCAGTATTTT. This sequence encodes CASSAFGLLVTDTQYF.